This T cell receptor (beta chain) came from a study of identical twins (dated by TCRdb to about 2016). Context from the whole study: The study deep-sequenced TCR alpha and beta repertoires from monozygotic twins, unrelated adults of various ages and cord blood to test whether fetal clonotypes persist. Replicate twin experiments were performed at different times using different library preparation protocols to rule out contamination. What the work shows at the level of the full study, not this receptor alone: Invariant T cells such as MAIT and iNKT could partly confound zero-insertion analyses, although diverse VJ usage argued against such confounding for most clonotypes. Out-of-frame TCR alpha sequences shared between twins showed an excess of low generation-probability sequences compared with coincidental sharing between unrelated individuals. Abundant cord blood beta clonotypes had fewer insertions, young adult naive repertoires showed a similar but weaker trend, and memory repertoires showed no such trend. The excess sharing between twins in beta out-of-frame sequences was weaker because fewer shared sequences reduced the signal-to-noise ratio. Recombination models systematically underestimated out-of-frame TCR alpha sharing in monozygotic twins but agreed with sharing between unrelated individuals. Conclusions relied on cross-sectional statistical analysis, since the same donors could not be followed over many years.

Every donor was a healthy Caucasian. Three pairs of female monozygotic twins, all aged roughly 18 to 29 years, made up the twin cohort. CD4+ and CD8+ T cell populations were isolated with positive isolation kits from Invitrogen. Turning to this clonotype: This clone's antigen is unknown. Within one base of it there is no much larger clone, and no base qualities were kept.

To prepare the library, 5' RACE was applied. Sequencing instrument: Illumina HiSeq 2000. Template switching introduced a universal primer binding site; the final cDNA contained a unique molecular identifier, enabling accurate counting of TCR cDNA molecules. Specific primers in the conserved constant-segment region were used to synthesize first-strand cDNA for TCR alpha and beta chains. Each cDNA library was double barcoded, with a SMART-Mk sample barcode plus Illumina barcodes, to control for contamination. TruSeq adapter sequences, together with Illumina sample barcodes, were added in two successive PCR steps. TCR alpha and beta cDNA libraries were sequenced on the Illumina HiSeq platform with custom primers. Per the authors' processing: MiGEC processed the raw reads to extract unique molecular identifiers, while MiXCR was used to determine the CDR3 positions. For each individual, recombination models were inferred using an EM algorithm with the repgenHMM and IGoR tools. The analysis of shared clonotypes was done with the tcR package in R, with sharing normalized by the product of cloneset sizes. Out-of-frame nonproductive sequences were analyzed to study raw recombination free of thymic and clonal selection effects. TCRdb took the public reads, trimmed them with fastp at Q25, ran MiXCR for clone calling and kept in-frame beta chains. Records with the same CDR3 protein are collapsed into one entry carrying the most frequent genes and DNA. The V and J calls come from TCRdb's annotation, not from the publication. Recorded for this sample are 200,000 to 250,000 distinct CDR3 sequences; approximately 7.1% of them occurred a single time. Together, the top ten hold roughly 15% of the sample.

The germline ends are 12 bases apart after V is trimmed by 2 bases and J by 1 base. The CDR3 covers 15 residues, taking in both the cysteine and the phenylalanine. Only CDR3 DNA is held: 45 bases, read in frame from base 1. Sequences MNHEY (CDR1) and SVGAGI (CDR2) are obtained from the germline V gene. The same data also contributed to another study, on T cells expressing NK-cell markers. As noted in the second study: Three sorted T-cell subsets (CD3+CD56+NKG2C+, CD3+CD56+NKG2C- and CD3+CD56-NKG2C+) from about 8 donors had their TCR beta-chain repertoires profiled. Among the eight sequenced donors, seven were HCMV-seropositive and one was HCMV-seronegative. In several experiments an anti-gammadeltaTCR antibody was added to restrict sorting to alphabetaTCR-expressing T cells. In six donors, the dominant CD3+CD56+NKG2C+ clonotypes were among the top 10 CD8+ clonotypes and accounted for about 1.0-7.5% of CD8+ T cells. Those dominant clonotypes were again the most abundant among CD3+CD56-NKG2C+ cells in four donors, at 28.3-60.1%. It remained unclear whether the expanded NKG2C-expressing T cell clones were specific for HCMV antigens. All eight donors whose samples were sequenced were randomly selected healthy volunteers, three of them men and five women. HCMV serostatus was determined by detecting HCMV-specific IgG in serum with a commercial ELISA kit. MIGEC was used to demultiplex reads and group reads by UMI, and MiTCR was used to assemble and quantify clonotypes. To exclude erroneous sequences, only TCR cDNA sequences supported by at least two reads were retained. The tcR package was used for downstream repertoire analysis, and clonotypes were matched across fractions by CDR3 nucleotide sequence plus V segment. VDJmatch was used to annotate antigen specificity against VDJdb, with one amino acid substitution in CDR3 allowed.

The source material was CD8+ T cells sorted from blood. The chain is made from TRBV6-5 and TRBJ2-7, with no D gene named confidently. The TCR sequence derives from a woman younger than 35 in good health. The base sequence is TGTGCCAGCAGTTACGGCACACATGGATCCTACGAGCAGTACTTC. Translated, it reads CASSYGTHGSYEQYF.